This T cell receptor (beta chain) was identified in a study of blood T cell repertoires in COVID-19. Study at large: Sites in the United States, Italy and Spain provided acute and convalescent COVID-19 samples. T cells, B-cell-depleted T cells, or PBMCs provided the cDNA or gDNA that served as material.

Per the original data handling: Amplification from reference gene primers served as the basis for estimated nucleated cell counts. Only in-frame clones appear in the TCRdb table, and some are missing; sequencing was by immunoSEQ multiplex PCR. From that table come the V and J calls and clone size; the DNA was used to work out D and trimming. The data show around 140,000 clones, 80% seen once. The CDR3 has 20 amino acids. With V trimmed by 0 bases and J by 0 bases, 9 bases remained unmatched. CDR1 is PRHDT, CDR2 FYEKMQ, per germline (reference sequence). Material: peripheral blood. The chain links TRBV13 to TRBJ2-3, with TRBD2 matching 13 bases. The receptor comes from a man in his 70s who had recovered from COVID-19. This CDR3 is CASSLGRLLAGGPSTDTQYF. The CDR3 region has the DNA TGTGCCAGCAGCTTAGGCCGATTACTAGCGGGAGGGCCAAGCACAGATACGCAGTATTTT.